This T cell receptor beta chain is drawn from a study of T cell changes during pregnancy in multiple sclerosis. The method was immunoSEQ multiplex PCR; TCRdb's version includes in-frame clones alone and lacks a portion of them. The sample shows around 30,000 clones, nearly 90% of them seen only once. Germline CDR1 reads SEHNR; CDR2 reads FQNEAQ (reference sequence). The CDR3 length is 16 residues. V gave up 5 bases and J gave up 5 bases; unmatched junction bases: 11. The J gene is TRBJ2-1, the V gene TRBV7-9; 8 positions agree with TRBD2. The sequence came from a female donor in good health, enrolled as a control in a pregnancy study. The sequenced sample was CD4+ T cells from peripheral blood mononuclear cells, obtained in the third trimester of pregnancy. For the CDR3, the DNA is TGTGCCAGCAGCCCGAGACCGGGGGGGCCGGACAATGAGCAGTTCTTC. Its translation is CASSPRPGGPDNEQFF.